This note documents a single T cell receptor beta chain sequence. Its antigen is still unknown. No base qualities exist here, and no much larger clone lies one base off it. This sample stems from a study of cytomegalovirus exposure and HLA in healthy donors (TCRdb year 2017). Background on the whole study: An earlier analysis of approximately 640 of the donors reported about 250 Gb of sequence data and roughly 110 million unique TCR beta sequences from about 200 million T cells. About 280 gigabases of sequencing data and approximately 91 million unique TCR sequences made up an early release that covered about 640 HLA-typed donors. Among the roughly 400 genotyped donors, 75% to 90% belonged to the genetic ancestry cluster associated with self-reported Caucasian donors. The study aimed to test whether cataloging public T cell receptors could reveal signatures of past pathogen exposure. The study used immunosequencing to profile the T cell repertoires of approximately 640 subjects and linked those repertoires to cytomegalovirus serostatus. In addition to the first cohort of roughly 670 subjects, a separate validation cohort of 120 different subjects was used. The study combined high-throughput TCR immunosequencing, statistical association of individual TCRs with disease status, and machine learning to predict cytomegalovirus infection status. A later analysis re-examined previously published TCR beta repertoires from just over 650 donors and added high-resolution HLA genotyping to investigate patterns of TCR occurrence. The later analysis used no new phenotypic data to find candidate immune exposures, relying instead on TCR beta sequences and their occurrence across donors. An earlier analysis of some 500 of the donors applied high-throughput TCR beta sequencing to assess whether each TCR beta V gene segment acted as functional or pseudogenic. Alongside the repertoire data, information on donor age, sex, ethnicity and CMV serostatus was compiled. A later genetic analysis took genome-wide SNP genotypes for about three fifths of the roughly 670 donors and used that subset as a discovery cohort. Every discovery cohort repertoire had been produced on one sequencing platform. HLA typing covered class I and class II loci at four-digit resolution. The number of donors typed differed by locus, with roughly 629-640 for A, B, C, DRB1 and DQB1, around 560 for DQA1, 600 to 610 for DPA1, and around 430 for DPB1. Four or five DR-DQ haplotypes were handled as single units for association and clustering because linkage in the cohort was strong. On average, roughly 250,000 unique TCR beta nucleotide sequences were sequenced per donor among 398 genotyped donors of the cohort, with roughly 18% of those sequences being non-productive.

Results and caveats for the whole study, not just this receptor: The only immune exposure information available for the cohort was CMV serostatus. A further reported finding was that TCR beta sequences accurately predicted the HLA-A and HLA-B alleles for most subjects in the first cohort. Assigning TCR associations to individual alleles was difficult when HLA alleles, especially DR and DQ, strongly co-occurred. Most TCR sequences were seen in very few donors, while some public TCRs were found in many individuals. Correlated functional status among segregating V segments might be attributable to linkage disequilibrium, but an unknown experimental factor could not be ruled out. An association between a missense DCLRE1C variant and V-gene and J-gene trimming of TCR beta chains was found in a later genetic analysis and replicated in an independent cohort. In both the original and validation cohorts, the classifier was reported to diagnose cytomegalovirus status with high specificity and sensitivity. According to a later analysis, parvovirus B19, influenza, CMV and Epstein-Barr virus appeared linked to several top co-occurrence clusters. An earlier analysis of approximately 530 of the donors showed that most TCR beta V segments appeared in productive rearrangements either about 87% or about 30% of the time, which broadly matched IMGT annotations. The study gave a list of over 150 TCR beta chains associated with cytomegalovirus. The 87-base-pair reads could not distinguish some IMGT-functional V segments, including TRBV6-2 and TRBV6-3, so those segments were excluded. Because HLA typing was missing for some donors at each locus, association tests included only the typed subset. Compared with the roughly 700-donor mean, donors in an Asian-associated ancestry cluster had fewer N-insertions in productive TCRs, according to a later genetic analysis. About 15 rarely observed V segments, including chromosome 9 orphons, were excluded from the earlier analysis of some 590 of the donors because counts were too low. The presence/absence analyses assumed that sequencing depth was roughly uniform across donors, and that assumption may not be true. In vitro tests confirmed that a few of the cytomegalovirus-associated TCR beta chains recognize cytomegalovirus antigens. At a false discovery rate of 0.05, a later analysis linked some 17,000 TCR beta sequences to specific HLA alleles. A later analysis found that most CMV-associated TCR beta chains appeared HLA-restricted, with HLA associations seemingly driven largely by CMV exposure. In this cohort, only TCR beta chains were sequenced, and detectable features were limited by the absence of alpha or paired-chain data. The authors suggested that the approach could potentially be generalized to other disease states and immunological phenotypes. A group of highly shared sequence variants was considered likely to be a technical artifact of the sequencing pipeline. A later analysis found that TCR association rates varied across HLA loci, with DRB1 alleles showing the most associated TCRs and HLA-C alleles the fewest. In a later analysis, HLA-associated TCR beta chains were found to be more clonally expanded and to have lower generation probabilities than equally common non-associated chains.

The cohort consisted of 600 to 700 healthy bone marrow donors. At the time of sampling, every cohort member was nominally healthy, though immune exposures that went unrecorded were likely present. The donor was CMV seronegative and was included in the group of about 400 seronegative cohort members. Each donor provided a peripheral blood sample, and peripheral blood mononuclear cells were used for TCR beta sequencing. The Qiagen DNeasy Blood Extraction Kit was used to extract genomic DNA from the blood cell samples. The library was prepared using the immunoSEQ multiplex PCR assay. A mixture of 60 forward primers for TCR Vbeta segments and 13 reverse primers for TCR Jbeta segments was used in the multiplex PCR. The CDR3 region of rearranged TCR beta genes was amplified from genomic DNA with a multiplex PCR assay. Amplified TCR beta libraries were sequenced as 87-base-pair reads on the Illumina HiSeq System. On the study's bioinformatics: Across the 670 or so repertoires, a later analysis counted 78 million or so unique TCR beta chains, 9 million to 14 million of which were shared by at least two donors. A nearest-neighbor algorithm error-corrected the raw reads and collapsed the reads into unique sequences, merging closely related sequences to remove PCR and sequencing errors. CDR3 sequences were aligned to IMGT reference sequences to assign V, D and J gene segments. For a sequence to be retained, a match of at least six nucleotides to both a V gene segment and a J gene segment was required. Rearrangements were classified as productive when the CDR3 lacked stop codons and remained in frame with V and J, and all other rearrangements were classified as non-productive. CDR3 was defined according to IMGT convention as the region running from the second conserved V-encoded cysteine to the conserved J-encoded phenylalanine. The earlier analysis of 587 of the donors excluded sequences that lacked an unambiguous match to a single V gene segment. In an earlier analysis of around 600 of the donors, V segments were called functional above 56.7% productive rearrangements and were called segregating when the between-donor standard deviation exceeded 5%. A statistical classification framework was built to diagnose cytomegalovirus status from the catalog of TCR beta chain sequences. In a later analysis, V and J genes were assigned by comparing TCR nucleotide sequences against IMGT/GENE-DB human TR gene sequences. In a later analysis, CDR3 sequences and most-parsimonious VDJ recombination scenarios were assigned using the TCRdist pipeline. In a later analysis, every TCR beta chain was defined by the combination of its CDR3 amino acid sequence and its V-gene family, and reads without a unique V-gene family were dropped. To address suspected cross-contamination and a sequencing artifact, a later analysis removed around 590 highly shared, low-generation-probability nucleotide sequences. A later analysis calculated a clonal expansion index for each public chain from normalized within-repertoire ranks of inferred template counts. In a later analysis, generation probabilities were computed using a VDJ recombination model fitted to out-of-frame rearrangements, and the results were checked against IGoR. In a later analysis, hypergeometric tests were used to score TCR-TCR, TCR-HLA and TCR-CMV co-occurrence, with a repertoire-size bias correction applied to TCR pairs. In a later analysis, false discovery rates were estimated by permuting HLA or CMV assignments 20 times. In a later analysis, co-occurring TCRs were grouped using DBSCAN, and TCRdist sequence similarity was added for clustering within HLA-allele-positive subsets. For co-occurrence clustering, repertoires with fewer than 30,000 or more than 120,000 public chains were excluded, along with a handful of repertoires with anomalous nucleotide sharing. TCRdb stores this immuneACCESS table with in-frame sequences only. Part of the clones is absent; in the studies checked, under half of the shortfall reflects unresolved V genes, and no reason is known for the rest. V and J calls and clone size are as listed in that table; D and trimming were resolved from the DNA. The sample profile shows about 170,000 clones; 70% to 90% of them were found once. Of the sample, 0.7% to 0.95% is held by the ten largest clones.

V loses 4 bases, J loses 1 base, and the germline ends lie 13 bases apart. CDR1 and CDR2, per the germline V gene, are SNHLY and FYNNEI. The CDR3 runs 15 residues from the cysteine to the phenylalanine. Only CDR3 DNA remains: 45 bases, in frame from the first base. This clonotype was sampled from a woman between 18 and 30 years old in good health and CMV-seronegative. The sample taken for sequencing was PBMCs. Here the chain combines TRBV2 and TRBJ1-1; TRBD1 is perhaps the D gene, given 6 matching bases. The DNA is TGTGCCAGCAGTGCGGACAGCAGAAAGAACACTGAAGCTTTCTTT. It is translated as CASSADSRKNTEAFF.